These 15 T cell receptor beta chains came from one sample sequenced in a study of blood T cell repertoires in COVID-19. The data were produced by immunoSEQ multiplex PCR, yet TCRdb's version contains in-frame clones alone and is incomplete. Of 150,000 to 200,000 clones detected, 87% appear once; the ten largest clones hold 0.95% to 1.5%. The sample consisted of PBMCs or T cells enriched from blood (not recorded which). The receptors stem from a human donor with acute COVID-19. The donor label of this sample is uncertain.

The rearrangement joins TRBV29-1 to TRBJ1-2; 9 nucleotides align to TRBD1. Germline assignment: CDR1 SQVTM and CDR2 ANQGSEA. V lost 2 bases, J lost 7 bases, and 14 bases stayed unmatched. This CDR3 is 16 amino acids long. DNA for the CDR3: TGCAGCGTTGAATGGGGCGGGACAGGGAGTATTAGTGGCTACACCTTC. Protein product: CSVEWGGTGSISGYTF.

About this clone: The same CDR3 is also encoded by other DNA sequences in this sample. The chain carries TRBV30 and TRBJ2-5; TRBD1 agrees at 9 bases. The V and J ends lost 0 bases and 4 bases, in that order; junction bases with no gene match: 0. Germline V gene sequence: CDR1 GTSNPN, CDR2 SVGIG (reference sequence). CDR3 length: 13 residues. The DNA of the CDR3 is TGTGCCTGGAGTGTACAGGGGGCAGAGACCCAGTACTTC. Protein sequence: CAWSVQGAETQYF.

The CDR3 sequence: CASRPTPFVAEAFF. The CDR3 DNA is TGCGCCAGCAGACCGACACCTTTCGTCGCTGAAGCTTTCTTT. J is TRBJ1-1 and V is TRBV5-1; no reliable D call. V was shortened by 5 bases and J by 6 bases, with 17 bases between the two germline ends. The CDR3 is 14 residues long. Germline-derived CDR1 and CDR2 are SGHRS and YFSETQ.

This chain joins TRBV18 and TRBJ2-5; the D is unclear. V gave up 3 bases and J gave up 5 bases, with 13 bases separating them. The germline gives CDR1 KGHSH, CDR2 LQKENI. This CDR3 has 14 residues. The DNA for the CDR3 is TGTGCCAGCTCACCGAATATGCTAATGGAGACCCAGTACTTC. Protein sequence: CASSPNMLMETQYF.

The chain joins TRBV18 to TRBJ1-2; TRBD1 matches at 11 bases. Germline V gives CDR1 KGHSH, CDR2 LQKENI. Trimming cost V 4 bases and J 4 bases; bases outside gene matches: 2. The CDR3 extends over 14 amino acids. The CDR3 DNA sequence: TGTGCCAGCTCACTGGACAGGGGGCTCTATGGCTACACCTTC. It codes for CASSLDRGLYGYTF.

This clone was counted once. The rearrangement joins TRBV5-8 to TRBJ2-2; the match to TRBD1 covers 12 bases. This CDR3 region has 15 residues. The germline gives CDR1 SGHTS, CDR2 YDEGEE. Trimming took 3 bases from V and 6 from J; bases not matched to a gene: 3. The DNA of the CDR3 is TGTGCCAGCAGCTCCGGGACAGGGGGCGCCGGGGAGCTGTTTTTT. This sequence encodes CASSSGTGGAGELFF.

This chain links TRBV7-3 with TRBJ2-3; 10 bases align to TRBD2. The J segment lost 2 bases and the V segment lost 5 bases, leaving 13 bases of the junction unmatched. The germline V gene encodes CDR1 SGHTA and CDR2 FQGTGA. The CDR3 extends over 18 amino acids. CDR3 sequence: CASSPRGPGTSDTDTQYF. In DNA, the CDR3 is TGTGCCAGCAGCCCCAGGGGTCCCGGGACTAGCGACACAGATACGCAGTATTTT.

V gene TRBV10-3 combines with J gene TRBJ2-5; 15 nucleotides agree with TRBD2. J was trimmed by 5 bases and V by 1 base; bases with no gene match: 14. Germline lookup yields CDR1 ENHRY and CDR2 SYGVKD. The CDR3 sequence is 20 residues long. The CDR3 sequence: CAISEFGTSGGTKSRETQYF. DNA of the CDR3: TGTGCCATCAGTGAGTTCGGGACTAGCGGGGGGACAAAGTCGCGTGAGACCCAGTACTTC.

The rearrangement joins TRBV6-5 to TRBJ2-3, with D perhaps matching TRBD2 (5 bases). This CDR3 has 15 residues. Per germline, CDR1 MNHEY and CDR2 SVGAGI. Between the trimmed V and J ends, which lost 0 bases and 6 bases, there was a span of 13 bases. The CDR3: CASSYSGLSSDTQYF. CDR3 coding DNA: TGTGCCAGCAGTTACTCCGGACTTTCCTCGGATACGCAGTATTTT.

J is TRBJ1-2 and V is TRBV29-1; 9 nucleotides match TRBD1. The junction had 8 bases not matched to a gene; V was cut back by 1 base and J by 8 bases. Germline V gene data show CDR1 as SQVTM and CDR2 as ANQGSEA. The CDR3 is 14 amino acids. The CDR3 sequence: CSVEGRGQGRGYTF. The DNA for the CDR3 is TGCAGCGTTGAAGGAAGGGGACAGGGACGAGGCTACACCTTC.

The chain joins TRBV5-1 to TRBJ2-2; 8 positions match TRBD2. The germline V gene has CDR1 SGHRS and CDR2 YFSETQ. V gave up 1 base and J gave up 2 bases; unmatched junction bases: 1. The CDR3 consists of 15 residues. In DNA, the CDR3 is TGCGCCAGCAGCTTGAGCGGGGGAAACACCGGGGAGCTGTTTTTT. Its translation is CASSLSGGNTGELFF.

The chain combines TRBV11-2 with TRBJ2-5; maybe TRBD2 (5 bases). Between the trimmed V and J ends, which lost 6 bases and 2 bases, there was a span of 13 bases. This CDR3 spans 14 amino acids. Germline values: CDR1 SGHAT, CDR2 FQNNGV. The DNA of the CDR3 is TGTGCCAGCAGGGAGGCCCTATCTCAAGAGACCCAGTACTTC. Its protein is CASREALSQETQYF.

The V call is TRBV29-1, the J call TRBJ1-1; no firm D call. This CDR3 is 10 amino acids long. Per germline, CDR1 SQVTM and CDR2 ANQGSEA. Trimming removed 5 bases from V and 8 bases from J, with 9 bases in between. CDR3 bases: TGCAGCGTTCAGACGGGGGAAGCTTTCTTT. Its protein product is CSVQTGEAFF.

This chain joins TRBV19 and TRBJ1-3; D is uncertain. The germline V gene has CDR1 LNHDA and CDR2 SQIVND (reference sequence). The CDR3 runs to 13 residues. V lost 5 bases and J lost 4, with 9 bases in between. CDR3 sequence (DNA): TGTGCCAGTAGTTACCTAGTAGGAAACACCATATATTTT. Its protein product is CASSYLVGNTIYF.

This clone was detected once. The chain employs TRBV7-9 and TRBJ1-5, with no clear D. Trimming took off 4 bases at V and 7 bases at J, with 8 bases between the two ends. The CDR3 spans 12 residues. Germline V gene data show CDR1 as SEHNR and CDR2 as FQNEAQ (reference sequence). This chain's CDR3 is CASSYREQPQHF. The DNA for the CDR3 is TGTGCCAGCAGCTATAGAGAACAGCCCCAGCATTTT.